This TCR beta chain originates from a study of human T cells and chemical hapten exposure. V lost 4 bases and J lost 10; bases outside the gene matches: 9. The CDR3 is made up of 14 amino acids. Each CDR3 protein is one row after TCRdb ran MiXCR on the RACE reads. The table includes about 260,000 distinct CDR3 sequences, 7% to 10% detected once. This clonotype was seen only a few times. Regarding time point: pre-sensitization, week 0. Treatment meaning: therapeutic diphenylcyclopropenone sensitization with weekly scalp DPC. This chain connects TRBV12-3 or TRBV12-4 to TRBJ2-1; 8 bases line up with TRBD2. Material: whole blood, obtained in connection with sensitization to the hapten diphenylcyclopropenone (DPC). The clonotype originates from a woman aged 40 to 50 with alopecia areata. Some clones in this sample may be carry-over from other donors' samples. The chain's CDR3 is CASSSPRGAREQFF. In nucleotides, the CDR3 is TGTGCCAGCAGTTCCCCGCGGGGGGCACGAGAGCAGTTCTTC.